Given below is one T cell receptor beta chain in context. Its antigen is still unknown. The record originates from a study of T cells in Graves' hyperthyroidism and ophthalmopathy. Study-wide points: A 13 V-J signature model discriminated ophthalmopathy versus stable hyperthyroidism.

It was RNA transcripts that yielded the amplified TCR beta CDR3 regions. With the HTBI primer set, the TCR CDR3 went through a first round of RT-PCR. A single record per CDR3 protein comes from TCRdb applying MiXCR to the multiplex PCR reads. The sample includes about 480,000 distinct CDR3 sequences, around a quarter seen only once; the top ten take approximately 10%. Ophthalmopathy patients had Clinical Activity Score at least 3, NOSPECS grade at least 4, duration under 3 months. The TCR was taken from a woman between 25 and 40 years old with Graves' ophthalmopathy. Sequencing input: blood.

The CDR3: CASSYLGRRGHRETQYF. The CDR3 DNA follows: TGTGCCAGCAGCTACCTAGGGCGACGGGGACATAGGGAGACCCAGTACTTC. This rearrangement joins TRBV7-8 to TRBJ2-5, with D possibly TRBD1 on 6 matching bases. The V end lost 4 bases, the J end lost 5 bases, and 23 bases lay between the germline ends. CDR1 is SGHVS and CDR2 is FQNEAQ in the germline V gene. The CDR3 loop spans 17 amino acids.